One sample yielded the 30 T cell receptor beta chains listed below, sequenced in a study of vaccination and CD4 T cells after COVID-19. Treatment noted: approximately 9-day PBMC culture with coronavirus spike peptide pools or control peptides (ViraFEST assay). The antigens these receptors bind are not known. The Oncomine TCR Beta short-read assay was applied to DNA of cultured CD4+ T cells. TCRdb reprocessed the PCR reads via MiXCR and lists one record per CDR3 protein. The sample has some 11,000 distinct CDR3 sequences, less than 80% seen once; the top ten hold under 8.5%. Sequenced here: CD4+ T cells from blood, cultured in vitro, sampled before SARS-CoV-2 vaccination. The origin of the receptors is a human donor who had recovered from COVID-19.

The gene calls are TRBV28 and TRBJ2-7, with D possibly being TRBD2 (6 bases). Germline assignment: CDR1 MDHEN and CDR2 SYDVKM. This CDR3 has 14 amino acids. Deletions cut 7 bases from V and 4 bases from J, with 17 bases between. The CDR3 here is CASTSTGRGYEQYF. The CDR3 DNA sequence: TGTGCCAGCACCTCGACTGGCCGGGGGTACGAGCAGTACTTC.

The chain combines TRBV19 with TRBJ2-3; D ambiguous. Trimming removed 4 bases from V and 1 base from J, with 6 bases in between. This CDR3 region has 13 residues. CDR1 is LNHDA and CDR2 is SQIVND in the germline V gene (reference sequence). Here the CDR3 DNA reads TGTGCCAGTAGTACCAGCGGCACAGATACGCAGTATTTT. Translation: CASSTSGTDTQYF.

The chain has TRBV20-1 and TRBJ1-2, with no clear D. The V end lost 5 bases, the J end lost 4 bases, and 14 bases lay between the germline ends. The CDR3 sequence is 13 residues long. Germline values: CDR1 DFQATT, CDR2 SNEGSKA (reference sequence). CDR3 DNA: TGCAGTGCTCGCATCAGTAAAATCTATGGCTACACCTTC. This gives the protein CSARISKIYGYTF.

This rearrangement joins TRBV5-4 to TRBJ2-7, with TRBD1 matching 8 bases. CDR3 length equals 14 residues. The V gene's germline CDR1 is SGHNT and CDR2 YYREEE (reference sequence). V lost 4 bases and J lost 2; bases outside the gene matches: 5. As DNA, the CDR3 is TGTGCCAGCAGCCTCGGACAGGGTCCCTACGAGCAGTACTTC. It codes for CASSLGQGPYEQYF.

The V call is TRBV20-1, the J call TRBJ2-7, with a possible D match to TRBD1 (6 bases). The CDR3 sequence is 14 residues long. Germline values: CDR1 DFQATT, CDR2 SNEGSKA (reference sequence). The V end lost 5 bases, the J end lost 8 bases, and 22 bases lay between the germline ends. CDR3 region: CSAPPVGTTGQQYF. In nucleotides, the CDR3 is TGCAGTGCTCCACCCGTGGGGACAACCGGTCAGCAGTACTTC.

V usage is TRBV2 and J usage is TRBJ2-1, with a weak D call TRBD2 (6 bases). The germline CDR1 and CDR2 sequences are SNHLY and FYNNEI. This CDR3 has 14 amino acids. V lost 6 bases to trimming and J lost 6 bases, with 15 bases between them. CDR3 nucleotide sequence: TGTGCCAGCAGGAATTCGGGGGTTGTCAATGAGCAGTTCTTC. Translation: CASRNSGVVNEQFF.

This chain links TRBV20-1 with TRBJ2-7; the match to TRBD1 covers 9 bases. This CDR3 spans 14 amino acids. CDR1 is DFQATT, CDR2 SNEGSKA, per germline (reference sequence). V lost 6 bases, J lost 6 bases, and 12 bases stayed unmatched. The CDR3 protein is CSATRQGVLGEQYF. The CDR3 DNA reads as TGCAGTGCGACGAGACAGGGGGTCTTAGGCGAGCAGTACTTC.

The chain employs TRBV19 and TRBJ1-6, with 8 bases identical to TRBD1. CDR3 size: 17 residues. Germline V gives CDR1 LNHDA, CDR2 SQIVND (reference sequence). The V and J ends lost 3 bases and 10 bases, in that order; junction bases with no gene match: 14. The CDR3 sequence: CASSIPTGANQGSPLHF. The CDR3 nucleotides are TGTGCCAGTAGTATCCCGACAGGGGCGAACCAAGGGTCACCCCTCCACTTT.

This clonotype came up once. The chain couples TRBV2 to TRBJ2-7; D might be TRBD1 (5 bases). The V end was cut by 4 bases, the J end by 3 bases, with 13 bases between. Germline V CDR1 and CDR2: SNHLY, FYNNEI. The CDR3 totals 14 residues. The CDR3 loop is CASSGSGRGYEQYF. The CDR3 coding sequence is TGTGCCAGCAGTGGGAGTGGTAGGGGCTACGAGCAGTACTTC.

For this clonotype: The junction departs from the called germline gene at one end, perhaps through a read error. The chain employs TRBV27 and TRBJ2-7; TRBD1 agrees at 7 bases. Germline V gene data show CDR1 as MNHEY and CDR2 as SMNVEV (reference sequence). The CDR3 runs to 16 residues. For the CDR3, the DNA is TGTGCCAGCAGTTTATCGATCACAGGGGTAAGCAACGAGCAGTGCTTC. It translates to CASSLSITGVSNEQCF.

This clonotype has just a few counts. This sequence joins TRBV27 and TRBJ1-6, with D possibly TRBD1 on 6 matching bases. V was shortened by 4 bases and J by 4 bases, with 14 bases between the two germline ends. The CDR3 spans 16 residues. Germline V gene sequence: CDR1 MNHEY, CDR2 SMNVEV (reference sequence). CDR3 sequence: CASSWGLPSYNSPLHF. CDR3 DNA sequence: TGTGCCAGCAGTTGGGGGCTGCCCAGTTATAATTCACCCCTCCACTTT.

The CDR3 DNA reads as TGTGCCAGCAGGCTATACCAGGGGAACTATGGCTACACCTTC. It yields the protein CASRLYQGNYGYTF. The chain carries TRBV28 and TRBJ1-2, with a tentative D call TRBD1 (6 bases). The CDR3 has 14 amino acids. Germline-derived CDR1 and CDR2 are MDHEN and SYDVKM. V lost 6 bases and J lost 2, with 13 bases in between.

This clonotype was observed a few times. The gene calls are TRBV20-1 and TRBJ2-3; 9 bases align to TRBD2. CDR3 length equals 15 residues. CDR1 DFQATT and CDR2 SNEGSKA come from the germline V gene (reference sequence). Trimming at V came to 3 bases and at J to 7 bases, leaving 11 bases not matched to a gene. DNA of the CDR3: TGCAGTGCTAGTAGCGGCGGGGGGGCAGTAAATACGCAGTATTTT. Protein sequence: CSASSGGGAVNTQYF.

The rearrangement links TRBV19 to TRBJ1-5, with D uncertain. In germline, CDR1 is LNHDA, CDR2 SQIVND (reference sequence). V dropped 7 bases and J dropped 8 bases, with 18 bases sitting between them. The CDR3 totals 14 residues. In DNA form, the CDR3 reads TGTGCCAGTACCAAGGGTAACAGTCGGAAGCCCCAGCATTTT. Translated: CASTKGNSRKPQHF.

The chain is built from TRBV27 and TRBJ1-6, with D uncertain. From germline, CDR1 is MNHEY and CDR2 SMNVEV (reference sequence). Trimming stripped 8 bases from V and 4 bases from J, with 15 bases between. The CDR3 has 15 residues. CDR3 in amino acids: CASRPRDGYNSPLHF. The DNA of the CDR3 is TGTGCCAGCCGGCCCCGTGACGGATATAATTCACCCCTCCACTTT.

J is TRBJ1-1 and V is TRBV6-1, with D unclear. Trimming removed 6 bases from V and 3 bases from J, with 14 bases in between. Looked up from germline, CDR1 is MNHNS and CDR2 is SASEGT. The CDR3 is 14 residues long. The CDR3 spells CASRFTGLHTEAFF. CDR3 nucleotides: TGTGCCAGCAGATTCACTGGGTTACACACTGAAGCTTTCTTT.

This clonotype was observed a few times. The chain uses TRBV27 and TRBJ2-7, with D perhaps TRBD1 (6 bases). The length of the CDR3 is 14 residues. CDR1 is MNHEY, CDR2 SMNVEV, per germline (reference sequence). Trimming shortened V by 4 bases and J by 3 bases, and 13 bases separated the two germline ends. The CDR3 DNA is TGTGCCAGCAGTTCTGGGACAAGGCGCTACGAGCAGTACTTC. Translated, it gives CASSSGTRRYEQYF.

In its sample, this clonotype was seen a few times. The chain carries TRBV30 and TRBJ1-6; 10 bases are a match to TRBD1. Germline values: CDR1 GTSNPN, CDR2 SVGIG (reference sequence). The CDR3 has 15 amino acids. The V gene end was trimmed by 0 bases and the J gene end by 9 bases; junction bases not matched to a gene: 5. CDR3 bases: TGTGCCTGGAGTGTATCCTGGACAGGGGGTTCACCCCTCCACTTT. This codes for CAWSVSWTGGSPLHF.

The CDR3 loop is CASSLLQGVGAFF. CDR3 nucleotides: TGTGCCAGCAGTTTATTACAGGGGGTTGGAGCTTTCTTT. The J gene is TRBJ1-1, the V gene TRBV27, with 8 bases lining up with TRBD1. The V segment lost 1 base and the J segment 10 bases; nucleotides outside the gene matches: 5. Germline-derived CDR1 and CDR2 are MNHEY and SMNVEV (reference sequence). CDR3 length equals 13 residues.

A few counts support this clonotype. The genes are TRBV7-2 and TRBJ1-5; D is undetermined. This CDR3 comprises 13 residues. V gave up 6 bases and J gave up 5 bases, with 11 bases separating them. CDR1 SGHTA and CDR2 FQGNSA come from the germline V gene. The CDR3 loop is CASSVIMDQPQHF. The CDR3, as DNA: TGTGCCAGCAGTGTGATAATGGATCAGCCCCAGCATTTT.

The rearrangement uses TRBV6-1 and TRBJ1-1; D is possibly TRBD1 (6 bases). Germline V gene sequence: CDR1 MNHNS, CDR2 SASEGT. Trimming took 5 bases from V and 9 from J, leaving 13 bases between them. This CDR3 comprises 12 residues. In DNA form, the CDR3 reads TGTGCCAGCAGTCGAGACAGGTCTCAAGCTTTCTTT. It specifies CASSRDRSQAFF.

This rearrangement joins TRBV20-1 to TRBJ1-2; D is undetermined. The CDR3 consists of 12 residues. Germline-derived CDR1 and CDR2 are DFQATT and SNEGSKA (reference sequence). V shed 4 bases and J shed 0 bases, with 6 bases lying between them. The CDR3 nucleotides read TGCAGTGCTATGGAAGCTAACTATGGCTACACCTTC. It is translated as CSAMEANYGYTF.

The chain combines TRBV7-3 with TRBJ2-3; D is undetermined. Germline lookup yields CDR1 SGHTA and CDR2 FQGTGA. Trimming shortened V by 5 bases and J by 2 bases, and 14 bases separated the two germline ends. The CDR3 is made up of 15 amino acids. CDR3 sequence reads: CASSPTVESTDTQYF. CDR3 coding DNA: TGTGCCAGCAGCCCTACAGTCGAATCCACAGATACGCAGTATTTT.

The chain links TRBV24-1 to TRBJ2-3; the D gene is possibly TRBD1 (6 bases). Germline V gene lookup returns CDR1 KGHDR and CDR2 SFDVKD. CDR3 length: 13 amino acids. Trimming shortened V by 9 bases and J by 2 bases, and 11 bases separated the two germline ends. The CDR3 protein is CATQRQDTDTQYF. CDR3 bases: TGTGCCACCCAAAGACAGGACACAGATACGCAGTATTTT.

The rearrangement joins TRBV11-2 to TRBJ2-3; 9 positions agree with TRBD2. The CDR3 runs to 17 residues. V shed 7 bases and J 2 bases; nucleotides not matched to a gene: 13. Per the germline V gene, CDR1 is SGHAT and CDR2 is FQNNGV. Here the CDR3 DNA reads TGTGCCAGCAACCAAGCCGGGCTAGCGGGGACCACAGATACGCAGTATTTT. Protein: CASNQAGLAGTTDTQYF.

The rearrangement links TRBV2 to TRBJ2-5; 7 positions match TRBD1. The germline CDR1 and CDR2 sequences are SNHLY and FYNNEI. There are 13 residues in the CDR3. V shed 6 bases, J shed 4 bases, and the junction held 5 bases outside the gene matches. The CDR3 loop is CASRRGLVETQYF. CDR3 nucleotide sequence: TGTGCCAGCAGGAGGGGGCTAGTAGAGACCCAGTACTTC.

This clonotype was detected only a few times. One end of the junction varies from germline; a read error may be responsible. This chain uses TRBV19 with TRBJ1-5; D uncertain. The germline V gene has CDR1 LNHDA and CDR2 SQIVND (reference sequence). The CDR3 sequence is 13 residues long. Here the CDR3 reads CASSIASHQPQHF. The CDR3 region has the DNA TGTGCCAGTAGCATAGCCAGCCATCAGCCCCAGCATTTT.

This rearrangement joins TRBV6-5 to TRBJ1-6; tentative D call: TRBD1 (5 bases). The V gene lost 2 bases and the J gene lost 11 bases, with 22 bases spanning the gap. The CDR3 consists of 17 residues. Germline assignment: CDR1 MNHEY and CDR2 SVGAGI. DNA of the CDR3: TGTGCCAGCAGTTACCTCGGAGACAGAAGGGTCATAACACCCCTCCACTTT. Translation: CASSYLGDRRVITPLHF.

The chain joins TRBV20-1 to TRBJ2-3; possible D gene TRBD2, 7 bases. The CDR3 length is 12 residues. Trimming removed 6 bases from V and 7 bases from J, with 14 bases in between. Germline loops: CDR1 DFQATT, CDR2 SNEGSKA (reference sequence). CDR3 residues: CSAQEGGNTQYF. The CDR3 DNA is TGCAGTGCCCAGGAGGGGGGGAATACGCAGTATTTT.

The V gene is TRBV20-1, the J gene TRBJ2-1, with 10 nucleotides matching TRBD2. V shed 3 bases, J shed 9 bases, and the junction held 11 bases outside the gene matches. Per germline, CDR1 DFQATT and CDR2 SNEGSKA (reference sequence). The CDR3 is made up of 15 amino acids. This chain's CDR3 is CSASGSLAGEVEQFF. In nucleotides, the CDR3 is TGCAGTGCTAGTGGATCCCTAGCGGGAGAGGTTGAGCAGTTCTTC.